This T cell receptor (beta chain) was profiled in a study of T-cell reconstitution after alpha-beta-depleted transplantation in children (dated by TCRdb to 2015 to 2016). About the investigation overall: Using TCR repertoire profiling, the study followed T-cell immune reconstitution in a quantitative way in children after TCRalphabeta/CD19-depleted allogeneic hematopoietic cell transplantation.

This clonotype was observed a few times. No cognate antigen has been identified for it. Within one base of it there is no much larger clone, and no base qualities were kept. The library was produced with PCR. Instrument on record: Illumina HiSeq 2500. To normalize quantification of the TCRbeta repertoire, the TCR libraries were built with molecular barcoding that relied on unique molecular identifiers. TCRdb handled the public reads itself, with Q25 trimming in fastp and clone calling in MiXCR, and kept productive beta chains. Merged by CDR3 protein, the rows form single entries marked with the most common genes and DNA. Across this sample there are approximately 270,000 distinct CDR3 sequences, with 9.5% to 10% seen only once. 10% of the sample belongs to the ten largest clones. Reading the germline V gene (reference sequence) gives CDR1 LNHDA and CDR2 SQIVND. A distance of 14 bases separates the germline ends of V and J, which lose 7 bases and 5 bases respectively. The CDR3 has 14 amino acids, counting the end cysteine and phenylalanine. Here the CDR3 DNA is all that survives: 42 bases in frame from base 1.

The receptor comes from a human donor who donated a stem cell graft to a child with SCID. The chain uses TRBV19 and TRBJ2-2, with no confidently assigned D gene. The sample was PBMCs from the stem cell graft donor, taken from the stem cell graft. Here is the DNA: TGTGCCAGTAATGCGCAAGCACGGACCGGGGAGCTGTTTTTT. It specifies CASNAQARTGELFF.